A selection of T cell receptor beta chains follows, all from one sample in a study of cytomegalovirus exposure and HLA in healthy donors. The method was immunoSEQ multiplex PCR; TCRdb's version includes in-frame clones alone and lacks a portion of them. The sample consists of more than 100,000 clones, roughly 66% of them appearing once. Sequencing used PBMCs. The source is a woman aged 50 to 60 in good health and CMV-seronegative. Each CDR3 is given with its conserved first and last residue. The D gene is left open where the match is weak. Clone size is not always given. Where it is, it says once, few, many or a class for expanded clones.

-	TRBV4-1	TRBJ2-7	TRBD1	TGCGCCAGCAGCCAAGTTTGGGGGACAGGGTCTTACGAGCAGTACTTC	CASSQVWGTGSYEQYF
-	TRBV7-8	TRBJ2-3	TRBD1	TGTGCCAGCAGTACCGGGACAGGGGGCACAGATACGCAGTATTTT	CASSTGTGGTDTQYF
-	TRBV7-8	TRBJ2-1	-	TGTGCCAGCAGCTTACAGACTGACAATGAGCAGTTCTTC	CASSLQTDNEQFF
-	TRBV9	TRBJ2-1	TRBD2	TGTGCCAGCAGCGTAGCCACGTCGGGCAGACTAGCGGCAAACAATGAGCAGTTCTTC	CASSVATSGRLAANNEQFF
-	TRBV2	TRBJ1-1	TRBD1	TGTGCCAGCAGGGAGGACAGGGTCCTTGAAGCTTTCTTT	CASREDRVLEAFF
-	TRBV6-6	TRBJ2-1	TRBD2	TGTGCCAGCAGTTACTTAGCGGGAGGGCGCAATGAGCAGTTCTTC	CASSYLAGGRNEQFF
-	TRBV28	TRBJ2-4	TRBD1	TGTGCCAGCAGGGAAGACAGGGGTGTGAACATTCAGTACTTC	CASREDRGVNIQYF
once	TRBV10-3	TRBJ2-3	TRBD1	TGTGCCATCAGTGGGGGACAGGGGACAGATACGCAGTATTTT	CAISGGQGTDTQYF
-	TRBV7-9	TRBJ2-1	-	TGTGCCAGCAGCTACCATGAAGCGAATTCCCACAATGAGCAGTTCTTC	CASSYHEANSHNEQFF
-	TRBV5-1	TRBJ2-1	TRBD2	TGCGCCAGCAGCTTGGTGGGGACTAGCGAAAATGAGCAGTTCTTC	CASSLVGTSENEQFF
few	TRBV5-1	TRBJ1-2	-	TGCGCCAGCAGCCCGGACACCAACTATGGCTACACCTTC	CASSPDTNYGYTF
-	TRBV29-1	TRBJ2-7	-	TGCAGCGTTGAACAACAGGGCTACGAGCAGTACTTC	CSVEQQGYEQYF
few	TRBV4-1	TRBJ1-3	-	TGCGCCAGCAGCCTAACCACGTCCTACTCTGGAAACACCATATATTTT	CASSLTTSYSGNTIYF
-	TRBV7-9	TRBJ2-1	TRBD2	TGTGCCACAACGAGACTAGCCACTGACCGTGAGCAGTTCTTC	CATTRLATDREQFF
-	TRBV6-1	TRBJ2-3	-	TGTGCCAGCAGTGCCCGGAATGGGGCGGTTAGCACAGATACGCAGTATTTT	CASSARNGAVSTDTQYF
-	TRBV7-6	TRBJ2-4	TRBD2	TGTGCCAGCAGCCCGGCCGGGACTAGCGCCTTAGCCAAAAACATTCAGTACTTC	CASSPAGTSALAKNIQYF
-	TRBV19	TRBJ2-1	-	TGTGCCAGTAGGGCCAACAATGAGCAGTTCTTC	CASRANNEQFF
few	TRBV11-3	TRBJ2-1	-	TGTGCCAGCAGCTTAGAGGCGGTAGCCCCTAATGAGCAGTTCTTC	CASSLEAVAPNEQFF
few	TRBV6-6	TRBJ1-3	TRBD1	TGTGCCAGCAGTACAGGGGGCACTGGAAACACCATATATTTT	CASSTGGTGNTIYF
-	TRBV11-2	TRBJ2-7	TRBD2	TGTGCCAGCAGCTTAGTGCTAGCGGGAGGAGTTGAGCAGTACTTC	CASSLVLAGGVEQYF
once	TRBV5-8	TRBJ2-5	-	TGTGCCAGCAGCTTGGGGCAGGGAGGAGAGACCCAGTACTTC	CASSLGQGGETQYF
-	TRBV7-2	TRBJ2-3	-	TGTGCCAGCAGCTTAGCGGGGTGGGAGGATACGCAGTATTTT	CASSLAGWEDTQYF
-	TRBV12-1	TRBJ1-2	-	TGTGCCAGCAGCCCCGACAGGCCGTCCACCAAACTAGGGATCTATGGCTACACCTTC	CASSPDRPSTKLGIYGYTF
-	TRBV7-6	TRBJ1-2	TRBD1	TGTGCCAGCAGCTTAGAAGTCAGGGGGCTGCCGTTGGATGGCTACACCTTC	CASSLEVRGLPLDGYTF
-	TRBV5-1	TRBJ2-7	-	TGCGCCAGCAGCTTGGCAGGCAGACCCTACGAGCAGTACTTC	CASSLAGRPYEQYF
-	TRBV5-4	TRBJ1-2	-	TGTGCCAGCAGCTTAACAGGGATCTATGGCTACACCTTC	CASSLTGIYGYTF
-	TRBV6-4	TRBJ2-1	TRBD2	TGTGCCAGCAGTGTCGTAGCGGGGGACAATGAGCAGTTCTTC	CASSVVAGDNEQFF
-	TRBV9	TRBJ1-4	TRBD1	TGTGCCAGCAGCCTGGACAGGGGGCAAGGGAATGAAAAACTGTTTTTT	CASSLDRGQGNEKLFF
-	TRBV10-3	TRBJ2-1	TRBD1	TGTGCCATCAGCGGACAGGCTGACAATGAGCAGTTCTTC	CAISGQADNEQFF
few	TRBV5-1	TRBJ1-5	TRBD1	TGCGCCAGCAGCTTGGGCCTGAGCCCGGGACAGGACCAGCCCCAGCATTTT	CASSLGLSPGQDQPQHF
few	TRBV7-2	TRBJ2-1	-	TGTGCCAGCAGCTCCCAATTACAAGCGGACTCCTACAATGAGCAGTTCTTC	CASSSQLQADSYNEQFF
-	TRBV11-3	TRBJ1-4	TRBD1	TGTGCCAGCAGCCTAACCGACAGGGTATACGAAAAACTGTTTTTT	CASSLTDRVYEKLFF
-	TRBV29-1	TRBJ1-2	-	TGCAGCGTTGAACTCCGGGGGGTAGGGGAAAATGGCTACACCTTC	CSVELRGVGENGYTF
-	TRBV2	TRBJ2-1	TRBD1	TGTGCCAGCAGTGATCCGGGACAGAGAAACAATGAGCAGTTCTTC	CASSDPGQRNNEQFF
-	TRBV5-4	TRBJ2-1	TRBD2	TGTGCCAGCAGCCACTTAGCGGGGGGGTACAATGAGCAGTTCTTC	CASSHLAGGYNEQFF
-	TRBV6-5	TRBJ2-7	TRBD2	TGTGCCAGCAGTTACTCGTCTAGCGGGAGGTTCGAGCAGTACTTC	CASSYSSSGRFEQYF
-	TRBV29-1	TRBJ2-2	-	TGCAGCGCCGGGGGGCTAGCGGCGCTTACGAACACCGGGGAGCTGTTTTTT	CSAGGLAALTNTGELFF
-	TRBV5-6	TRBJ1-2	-	TGTGCCAGCAGCTTCACAGCCTATGGCTACACCTTC	CASSFTAYGYTF
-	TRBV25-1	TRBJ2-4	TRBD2	TGTGCCAGCAAGAGAGGAGGGGAGGGCATTCAGTACTTC	CASKRGGEGIQYF
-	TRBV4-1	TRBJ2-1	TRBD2	TGCGCCAGCAGCCAAGGACTAGCGGACAATGAGCAGTTCTTC	CASSQGLADNEQFF
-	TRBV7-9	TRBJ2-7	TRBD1	TGTGCCAGCCGCAGGGGGACAAACACCTACGAGCAGTACTTC	CASRRGTNTYEQYF
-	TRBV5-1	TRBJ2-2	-	TGCGCCAGCAGCTTGCTGGAGAGCATCGGGGAGCTGTTTTTT	CASSLLESIGELFF
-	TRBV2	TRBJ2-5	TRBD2	TGTGCCAGCAGTGAAGCGCTTAGCGGGGAGACCCAGTACTTC	CASSEALSGETQYF
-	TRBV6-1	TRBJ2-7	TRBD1	TGTGCCAGCAGTGACGGGGCAGGGGGCTACGAGCAGTACTTC	CASSDGAGGYEQYF
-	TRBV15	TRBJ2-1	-	TGTGCCACCAGCAGAGATTACGGGAGGGGGCCGAGGGATGAGCAGTTCTTC	CATSRDYGRGPRDEQFF
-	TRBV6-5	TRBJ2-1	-	TGTGCCAGCAGTTTAGGGGGACGGACCCGGGAGCAGTTCTTC	CASSLGGRTREQFF
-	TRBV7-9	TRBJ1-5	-	TGTGCCAGCAGCTACGGGACTAACAATCAGCCCCAGCATTTT	CASSYGTNNQPQHF
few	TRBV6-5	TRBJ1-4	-	TGTGCCAGCAGTTACTCCCAGGGGATTAATGAAAAACTGTTTTTT	CASSYSQGINEKLFF
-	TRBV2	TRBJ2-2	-	TGTGCCAGCAGAGTGACTAGTTTACATCTGTTTTTT	CASRVTSLHLFF
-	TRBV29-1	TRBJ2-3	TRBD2	TGCAGCGTGTTAGCGGGAACTAGCACAGATACGCAGTATTTT	CSVLAGTSTDTQYF
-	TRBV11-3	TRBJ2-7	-	TGTGCCAGCAGCGGGGTGACAGCTACCTACGAGCAGTACTTC	CASSGVTATYEQYF
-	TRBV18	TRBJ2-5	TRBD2	TGTGCCAGCTCACCAGGGACTAGGACGGGAGAGCAGTACTTC	CASSPGTRTGEQYF
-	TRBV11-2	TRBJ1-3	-	TGTGCCAGCAGCTTAGAGAGAACAGGTGGAAACACCATATATTTT	CASSLERTGGNTIYF
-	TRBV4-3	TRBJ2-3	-	TGCGCCAGCAGGCTACAAGCAGGGGCTGTAGATACGCAGTATTTT	CASRLQAGAVDTQYF
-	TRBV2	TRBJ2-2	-	TGTGCCAGCAGCCAGTCGAGTCGAGGCACCGGGGAGCTGTTTTTT	CASSQSSRGTGELFF
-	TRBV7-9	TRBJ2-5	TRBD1	TGTGCCAGCAGCCGCGGACAGGGCAAGCGGGCCCAGTACTTC	CASSRGQGKRAQYF
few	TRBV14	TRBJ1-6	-	TGTGCCAGCAGCCAAGAAGCGGTAGTTTCACCCCTCCACTTT	CASSQEAVVSPLHF
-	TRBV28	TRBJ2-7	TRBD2	TGTGCCAGCAGTTCCCTAGCGGGGGTCTCCTACGAGCAGTACTTC	CASSSLAGVSYEQYF
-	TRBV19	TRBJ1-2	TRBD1	TGTGCCAGTAGTATACAGGGGGGTCAAGGTGGCTACACCTTC	CASSIQGGQGGYTF
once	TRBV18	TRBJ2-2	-	TGTGCCAGCGCCGGGACTCCCAACACCGGGGAGCTGTTTTTT	CASAGTPNTGELFF